The present entry profiles one T cell receptor (beta chain) with its context. Germline CDR1 SQVTM, CDR2 ANQGSEA. This CDR3 is built from 13 residues. Losses at the gene ends were 7 bases for V and 2 bases for J; bases not matched to a gene: 7. These data come from a study of cytomegalovirus exposure and HLA in healthy donors. The data were produced by immunoSEQ multiplex PCR, yet TCRdb's version contains in-frame clones alone and is incomplete. The data contain about 74,000 clones, around 95% of them singletons. The clonotype comes from a young woman in good health and CMV-seropositive. Sequences were obtained from PBMCs. The chain combines TRBV29-1 with TRBJ2-7; 8 bases align to TRBD1. The CDR3 loop is CSATPTGAYEQYF. The CDR3 region has the DNA TGCAGCGCGACACCGACAGGGGCCTACGAGCAGTACTTC.